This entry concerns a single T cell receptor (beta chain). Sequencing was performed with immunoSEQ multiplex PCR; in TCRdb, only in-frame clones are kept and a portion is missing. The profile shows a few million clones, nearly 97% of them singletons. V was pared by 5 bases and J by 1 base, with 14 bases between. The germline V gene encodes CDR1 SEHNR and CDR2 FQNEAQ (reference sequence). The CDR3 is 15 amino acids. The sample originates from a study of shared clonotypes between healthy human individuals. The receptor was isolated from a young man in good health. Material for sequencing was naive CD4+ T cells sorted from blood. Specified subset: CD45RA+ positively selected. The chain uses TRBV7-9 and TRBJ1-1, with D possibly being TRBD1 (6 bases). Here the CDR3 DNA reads TGTGCCAGCAGCACTAGCAACAGGGAGAACACTGAAGCTTTCTTT. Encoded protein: CASSTSNRENTEAFF.